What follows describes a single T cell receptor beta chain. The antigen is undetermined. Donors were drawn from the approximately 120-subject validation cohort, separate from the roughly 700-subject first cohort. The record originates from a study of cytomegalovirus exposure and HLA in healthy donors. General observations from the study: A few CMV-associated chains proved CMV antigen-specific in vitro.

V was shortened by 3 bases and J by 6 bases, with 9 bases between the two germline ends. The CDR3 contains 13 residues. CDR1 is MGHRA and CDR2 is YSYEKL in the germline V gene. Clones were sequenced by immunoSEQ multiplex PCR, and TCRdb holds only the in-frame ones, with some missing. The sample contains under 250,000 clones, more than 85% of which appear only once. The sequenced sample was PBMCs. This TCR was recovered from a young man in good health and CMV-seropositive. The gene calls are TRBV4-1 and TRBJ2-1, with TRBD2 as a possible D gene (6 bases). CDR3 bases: TGCGCCAGCAGCCATCTGGGGGGCAATGAGCAGTTCTTC. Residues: CASSHLGGNEQFF.